This is a list of T cell receptor beta chains from one sample in a study of blood T cell repertoires in COVID-19. Data came from immunoSEQ multiplex PCR; TCRdb stores just in-frame clones and leaves some out. The table lists 300,000 or so clones, around 90% of them singletons. The specimen was peripheral blood. The receptor set was obtained from a man in his fifties with active or convalescent COVID-19. The CDR3 runs from the conserved cysteine through the conserved F or W. A D gene is named only where the DNA matches it firmly. Clone size, where shown, is once, few, many, or a class for clones that have expanded.

D gene	V gene	clone size	J gene	CDR3 protein	CDR3 DNA
TRBD1	TRBV5-1	few	TRBJ1-1	CASSLGQGGNTEAFF	TGCGCCAGCAGCTTGGGACAGGGTGGGAACACTGAAGCTTTCTTT
-	TRBV7-4	-	TRBJ1-2	CASSPPPPAGSPNYGYTF	TGTGCCAGCAGCCCCCCCCCACCAGCAGGGTCACCTAACTATGGCTACACCTTC
TRBD2	TRBV4-1	-	TRBJ2-1	CASSQDSFRGLAGSASYNEQFF	TGCGCCAGCAGCCAAGATTCTTTCCGGGGACTAGCGGGGTCCGCTTCCTACAATGAGCAGTTCTTC
TRBD2	TRBV7-8	-	TRBJ2-3	CASSLYGTSGGDTQYF	TGTGCCAGCAGCTTATACGGGACTAGCGGGGGAGATACGCAGTATTTT
TRBD1	TRBV28	-	TRBJ2-1	CASSPYRQGASNEQFF	TGTGCCAGCAGTCCCTACCGTCAGGGGGCGTCCAATGAGCAGTTCTTC
TRBD1	TRBV7-9	-	TRBJ1-4	CASSQQGTTNEKLFF	TGTGCCAGCAGCCAACAGGGGACAACTAATGAAAAACTGTTTTTT
TRBD1	TRBV18	-	TRBJ1-2	CASSPTGGADGYTF	TGTGCCAGCTCACCTACAGGGGGCGCGGATGGCTACACCTTC
-	TRBV3-1/TRBV3-2	-	TRBJ1-3	CASSQDLRGWVSGNTIYF	TGTGCCAGCAGCCAAGATTTGCGGGGATGGGTCTCTGGAAACACCATATATTTT
-	TRBV15	-	TRBJ1-5	CATGQDQNQPQHF	TGTGCCACCGGACAAGACCAAAATCAGCCCCAGCATTTT
TRBD1	TRBV19	-	TRBJ1-2	CASSTSWTGGNYGYTF	TGTGCCAGTAGTACCTCCTGGACAGGGGGTAACTATGGCTACACCTTC
TRBD2	TRBV28	-	TRBJ2-1	CASRGAGSSYNEQFF	TGTGCCAGCAGGGGAGCGGGGAGCTCCTACAATGAGCAGTTCTTC
-	TRBV7-3	-	TRBJ2-7	CASSLNSGSYEQYF	TGTGCCAGCAGCTTGAATTCCGGTTCCTACGAGCAGTACTTC
TRBD1	TRBV10-3	-	TRBJ2-7	CAISEFNPGQGSDHEQYF	TGTGCCATCAGTGAGTTTAATCCGGGACAGGGTTCTGACCACGAGCAGTACTTC
TRBD2	TRBV5-1	-	TRBJ2-1	CASSLAGGGSSYNEQFF	TGCGCCAGCAGCTTGGCGGGCGGGGGGAGCTCCTACAATGAGCAGTTCTTC
TRBD1	TRBV6-4	-	TRBJ1-2	CASSGPGTAVGYTF	TGTGCCAGCAGTGGGCCCGGGACAGCCGTTGGCTACACCTTC
TRBD1	TRBV28	-	TRBJ1-6	CASRGQVLGSPLHF	TGTGCCAGCAGGGGACAGGTCCTAGGTTCACCCCTCCACTTT
-	TRBV2	-	TRBJ2-7	CASSAGLLNSYEQYF	TGTGCCAGCAGCGCGGGACTCCTGAACTCCTACGAGCAGTACTTC
TRBD1	TRBV5-6	-	TRBJ1-1	CASKSTGGVTEAFF	TGTGCCAGCAAGTCGACAGGGGGGGTTACTGAAGCTTTCTTT
-	TRBV19	-	TRBJ1-1	CASKREMNTEAFF	TGTGCCAGTAAGAGGGAAATGAACACTGAAGCTTTCTTT
-	TRBV19	once	TRBJ2-7	CASSINPLGVTSYEQYF	TGTGCCAGTAGTATAAACCCCCTGGGAGTAACCTCCTACGAGCAGTACTTC
-	TRBV6-5	-	TRBJ1-5	CASWGGRSNQPQHF	TGTGCCTCCTGGGGGGGCAGAAGTAATCAGCCCCAGCATTTT
TRBD1	TRBV7-9	-	TRBJ1-3	CASSSGTDSGNTIYF	TGTGCCAGCAGCTCTGGGACAGACTCTGGAAACACCATATATTTT
TRBD1	TRBV18	-	TRBJ2-7	CASSPFGTGAREQYF	TGTGCCAGCTCACCGTTCGGGACAGGGGCCCGGGAGCAGTACTTC
TRBD2	TRBV6-5	-	TRBJ2-1	CASSYSERGATNEQFF	TGTGCCAGCAGTTACTCCGAGCGGGGGGCGACCAATGAGCAGTTCTTC
TRBD2	TRBV18	-	TRBJ2-7	CASSPPGTSGYYEQYF	TGTGCCAGCTCACCACCGGGGACTAGCGGGTACTACGAGCAGTACTTC
-	TRBV5-4	-	TRBJ2-2	CASSPNSGNTGELFF	TGTGCCAGCAGCCCCAATTCAGGGAACACCGGGGAGCTGTTTTTT
-	TRBV29-1	-	TRBJ1-2	CSVRSNHYGYTF	TGCAGCGTTCGCTCTAACCACTATGGCTACACCTTC
TRBD1	TRBV10-3	once	TRBJ1-2	CAMSGTGGRGYTF	TGTGCCATGTCCGGGACAGGGGGCAGGGGCTACACCTTC
-	TRBV28	-	TRBJ1-2	CASSLSGSGDTF	TGTGCCAGCAGTTTATCGGGTTCAGGGGACACCTTC
-	TRBV18	once	TRBJ1-2	CASSPPVGGGYTF	TGTGCCAGCTCACCCCCTGTAGGAGGTGGCTACACCTTC
-	TRBV7-9	-	TRBJ1-1	CASSLVENTEAFF	TGTGCCAGCAGCTTAGTAGAGAACACTGAAGCTTTCTTT
-	TRBV5-1	-	TRBJ2-7	CASSPIFESEQYF	TGCGCCAGCAGCCCGATTTTTGAGTCCGAGCAGTACTTC